This T cell receptor beta chain was sequenced during a study of blood T cells in healthy people across ages. This clonotype was picked up a small number of times. Its target is unknown. This may come from a read error, since a much larger clone is one base off. Study-level findings and limits: Diversity figures based on one million T cells were deemed too low. Changes in expanded clonotypes were possibly confounded, as the CMV status of donors was unknown.

Germline V gene data show CDR1 as MNHEY and CDR2 as SMNVEV (reference sequence). J lost 7 bases, V lost 6 bases, and 7 bases had no gene match. CDR3 length: 14 amino acids. A J-beta primer mix and a sample-barcoded 5' primer were used in a second PCR of roughly 6 to 12 cycles. TCRdb reprocessed the 5' RACE reads via MiXCR and lists one record per CDR3 protein. The sample comprises roughly 1.6 million distinct CDR3 sequences, around 36% of which are singletons, and about 11% rests with the top ten. The sequenced material came from blood. V is TRBV27 and J is TRBJ2-1; 9 bases agree with TRBD2. The receptor comes from a woman under 40 in good health. The CDR3 protein is CASRLGLADNEQFF. DNA for the CDR3: TGTGCCAGCAGGTTGGGACTAGCAGATAATGAGCAGTTCTTC.